The subject of this entry is one T cell receptor beta chain. TCR beta CDR3 amplification used RNA transcripts. HTBI primers primed a first-round RT-PCR, and a second-round multiplex PCR followed. One entry per CDR3 protein, called by TCRdb with MiXCR from the multiplex PCR reads. The repertoire holds over a million distinct CDR3 sequences, with 35% to 45% as singletons. V dropped 4 bases and J dropped 1; count of bases not matched to a gene: 7. This CDR3 spans 17 amino acids. CDR1 and CDR2 from the germline V gene are SGHDT and YYEEEE. This sample was included in a study of Graves' ophthalmopathy and Graves' hyperthyroidism. Study-wide context: Hyperthyroidism was considered stable when no ophthalmopathy appeared within 18 months of follow-up.

The sequence derives from an adult man with Graves' hyperthyroidism. The rearrangement joins TRBV5-6 to TRBJ2-7; 14 bases are a match to TRBD2. Sequencing input: peripheral blood or thyroid tissue (not recorded which). The CDR3 loop reads CASSRGTSGGRSYEQYF. The CDR3 nucleotides read TGTGCCAGCAGCCGAGGGACTAGCGGGGGAAGATCCTACGAGCAGTACTTC.